The clone carrying this T cell receptor beta chain was recorded once. The data originate from a study of blood T cell repertoires in COVID-19. Only in-frame clones appear in the TCRdb table, and some are missing; sequencing was by immunoSEQ multiplex PCR. This sample yields 260,000 or so clones, of which roughly 86% are seen a single time; around 0.67% belongs to the top ten. The CDR3 loop spans 13 amino acids. Trimming took off 9 bases at V and 6 bases at J, with 18 bases between the two ends. This receptor was obtained from a human donor in a cohort sampled during active COVID-19. The genes are TRBV12-3 or TRBV12-4 and TRBJ2-7; maybe TRBD2 (5 bases). Sequencing input: peripheral blood. CDR3 coding DNA: TGTGCCAGACTTTGGAGGCCCAAGTCCGAGCAGTACTTC. It translates to CARLWRPKSEQYF.